This T cell receptor (beta chain) was sequenced during a study of blood T cell repertoires in COVID-19. This CDR3 contains 18 residues. V lost 3 bases, J lost 0 bases, and 15 bases lay in between. Germline V gene data show CDR1 as SGHVS and CDR2 as FQNEAQ. Per the authors' pipeline: Cell counts per sample came from amplifying reference gene primers. Sequenced by immunoSEQ multiplex PCR; TCRdb stores in-frame clones only, minus some. V, J and clone size are those of that table, while D and trimming were read from the DNA. Altogether nearly 350,000 clones are present, more than 85% being singletons, with the ten largest covering approximately 0.93%.

The V call is TRBV7-8, the J call TRBJ1-6; TRBD1 is a possible D gene (5 bases). The sample consisted of PBMCs or T cells enriched from blood (not recorded which). The TCR originated in a woman aged 25 to 39 who had recovered from COVID-19. The CDR3 coding sequence is TGTGCCAGCAGCTTCGCCGGCAGGGCGGACTCCTATAATTCACCCCTCCACTTT. The encoded protein is CASSFAGRADSYNSPLHF.